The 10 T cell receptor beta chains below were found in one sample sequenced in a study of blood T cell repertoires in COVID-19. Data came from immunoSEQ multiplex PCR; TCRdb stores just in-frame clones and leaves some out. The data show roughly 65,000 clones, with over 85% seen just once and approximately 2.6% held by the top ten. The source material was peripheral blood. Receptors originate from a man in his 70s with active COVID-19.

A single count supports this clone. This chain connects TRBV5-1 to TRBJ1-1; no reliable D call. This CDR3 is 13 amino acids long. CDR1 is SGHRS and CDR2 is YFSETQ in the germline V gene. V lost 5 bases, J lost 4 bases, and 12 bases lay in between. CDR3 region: CASRFEVGTEAFF. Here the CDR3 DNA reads TGCGCCAGCAGGTTCGAAGTCGGCACTGAAGCTTTCTTT.

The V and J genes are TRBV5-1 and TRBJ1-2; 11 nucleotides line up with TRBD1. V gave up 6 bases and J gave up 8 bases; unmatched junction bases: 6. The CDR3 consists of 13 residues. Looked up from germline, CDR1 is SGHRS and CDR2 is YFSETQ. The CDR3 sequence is CASNTGTGGGYTF. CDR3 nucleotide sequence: TGCGCCAGCAATACAGGGACAGGGGGAGGCTACACCTTC.

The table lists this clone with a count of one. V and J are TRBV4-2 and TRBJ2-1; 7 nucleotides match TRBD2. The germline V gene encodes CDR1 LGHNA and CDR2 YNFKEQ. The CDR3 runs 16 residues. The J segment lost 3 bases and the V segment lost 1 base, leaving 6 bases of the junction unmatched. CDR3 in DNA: TGTGCCAGCAGCCAAGGGGCGGGGGACCGCTACAATGAGCAGTTCTTC. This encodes CASSQGAGDRYNEQFF.

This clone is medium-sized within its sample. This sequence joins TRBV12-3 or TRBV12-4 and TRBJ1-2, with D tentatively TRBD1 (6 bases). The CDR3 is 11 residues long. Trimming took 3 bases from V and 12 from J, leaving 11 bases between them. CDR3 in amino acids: CASSLTGPHTF. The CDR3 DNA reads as TGTGCCAGCAGTTTGACAGGTCCACACACCTTC.

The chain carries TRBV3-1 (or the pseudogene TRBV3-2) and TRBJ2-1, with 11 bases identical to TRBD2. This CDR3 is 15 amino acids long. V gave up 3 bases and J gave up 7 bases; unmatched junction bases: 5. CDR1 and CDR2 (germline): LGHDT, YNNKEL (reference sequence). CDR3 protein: CASSHGSGGANEQFF. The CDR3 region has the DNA TGTGCCAGCAGCCATGGTAGCGGGGGGGCGAATGAGCAGTTCTTC.

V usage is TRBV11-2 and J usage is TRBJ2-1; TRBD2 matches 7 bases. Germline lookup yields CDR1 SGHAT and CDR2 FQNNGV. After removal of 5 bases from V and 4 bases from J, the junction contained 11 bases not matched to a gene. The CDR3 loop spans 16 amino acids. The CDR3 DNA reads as TGTGCCAGCAGCCCAACCCGGCTAGCGGCATACAATGAGCAGTTCTTC. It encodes CASSPTRLAAYNEQFF.

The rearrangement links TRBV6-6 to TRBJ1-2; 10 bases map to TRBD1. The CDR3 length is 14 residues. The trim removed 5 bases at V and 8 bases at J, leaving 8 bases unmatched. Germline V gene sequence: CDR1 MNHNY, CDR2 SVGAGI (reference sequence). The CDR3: CASSRRDRGQGYTF. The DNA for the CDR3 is TGTGCCAGCAGTCGCCGGGACAGGGGCCAGGGCTACACCTTC.

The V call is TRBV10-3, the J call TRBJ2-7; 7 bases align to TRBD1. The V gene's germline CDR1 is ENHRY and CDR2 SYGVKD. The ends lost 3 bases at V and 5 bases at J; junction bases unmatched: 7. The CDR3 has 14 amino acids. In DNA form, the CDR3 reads TGTGCCATCAGTGAAGCCAGGGGGATCGACGAGCAGTACTTC. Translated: CAISEARGIDEQYF.

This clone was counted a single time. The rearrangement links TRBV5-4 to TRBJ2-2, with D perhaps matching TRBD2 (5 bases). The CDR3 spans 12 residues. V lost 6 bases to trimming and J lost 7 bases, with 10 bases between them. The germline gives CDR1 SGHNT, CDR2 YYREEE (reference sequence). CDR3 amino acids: CASNKEVGELFF. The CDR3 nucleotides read TGTGCCAGCAACAAGGAGGTCGGGGAGCTGTTTTTT.

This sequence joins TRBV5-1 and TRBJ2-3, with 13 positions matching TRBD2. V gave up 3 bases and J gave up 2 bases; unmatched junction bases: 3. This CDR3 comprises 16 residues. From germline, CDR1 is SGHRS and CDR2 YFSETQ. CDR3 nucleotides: TGCGCCAGCAGCTCTACTAGCGGGGGGGCCACAGATACGCAGTATTTT. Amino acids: CASSSTSGGATDTQYF. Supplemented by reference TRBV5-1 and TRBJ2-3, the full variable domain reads KAGVTQTPRYLIKTRGQQVTLSCSPISGHRSVSWYQQTPGQGLQFLFEYFSETQRNKGNFPGRFSGRQFSNSRSEMNVSTLELGDSALYLCASSSTSGGATDTQYFGPGTRLTVL.